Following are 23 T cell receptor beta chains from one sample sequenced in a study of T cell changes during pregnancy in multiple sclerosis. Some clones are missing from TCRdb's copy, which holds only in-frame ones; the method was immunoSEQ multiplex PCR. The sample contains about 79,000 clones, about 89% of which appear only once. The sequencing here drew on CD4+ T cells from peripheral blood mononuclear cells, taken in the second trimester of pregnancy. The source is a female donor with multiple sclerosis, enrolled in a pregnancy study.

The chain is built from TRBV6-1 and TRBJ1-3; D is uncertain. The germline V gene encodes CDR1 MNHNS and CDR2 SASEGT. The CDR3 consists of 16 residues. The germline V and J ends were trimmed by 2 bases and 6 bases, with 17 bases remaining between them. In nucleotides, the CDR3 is TGTGCCAGCAGTGAAAAGTGGAGGCAGACGTTAAACACCATATATTTT. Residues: CASSEKWRQTLNTIYF.

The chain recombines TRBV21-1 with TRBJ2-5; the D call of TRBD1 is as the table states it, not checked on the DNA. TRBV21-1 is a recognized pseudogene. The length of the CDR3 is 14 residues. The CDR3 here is CAPRETGTQETQYF. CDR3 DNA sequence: TGTGCCCCCAGGGAGACAGGGACTCAAGAGACCCAGTACTTC.

CDR3 sequence (DNA): TGTGCCAGCAAGGAGGACAGGGGGAACACTGAAGCTTTCTTT. Its translation: CASKEDRGNTEAFF. The rearrangement links TRBV5-5 to TRBJ1-1, with 9 bases fitting TRBD1. Germline V gives CDR1 SGHKS, CDR2 YYEKEE (reference sequence). The CDR3 has 14 amino acids. Germline trimming cut 6 bases from V and 1 base from J; bases unmatched to any gene: 4.

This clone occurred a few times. CDR3 region: CSAPQGHGYTF. CDR3 nucleotides: TGCAGTGCACCACAGGGTCATGGCTACACCTTC. The chain has TRBV20-1 and TRBJ1-2, with D possibly TRBD1 on 6 matching bases. Germline lookup yields CDR1 DFQATT and CDR2 SNEGSKA (reference sequence). V was pared by 6 bases and J by 6 bases, with 11 bases between. The CDR3 totals 11 residues.

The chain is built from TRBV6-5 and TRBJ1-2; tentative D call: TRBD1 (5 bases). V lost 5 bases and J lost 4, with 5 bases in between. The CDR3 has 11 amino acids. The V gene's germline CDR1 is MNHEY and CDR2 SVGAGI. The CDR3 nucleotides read TGTGCCAGCAGTAGGGGCTATGGCTACACCTTC. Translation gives CASSRGYGYTF.

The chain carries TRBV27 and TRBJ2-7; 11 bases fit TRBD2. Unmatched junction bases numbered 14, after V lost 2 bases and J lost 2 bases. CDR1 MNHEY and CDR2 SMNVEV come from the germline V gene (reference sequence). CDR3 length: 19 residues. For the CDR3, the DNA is TGTGCCAGCAGTTTACGACAATCCCCGACTAGCGGGGATCCCTACGAGCAGTACTTC. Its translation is CASSLRQSPTSGDPYEQYF.

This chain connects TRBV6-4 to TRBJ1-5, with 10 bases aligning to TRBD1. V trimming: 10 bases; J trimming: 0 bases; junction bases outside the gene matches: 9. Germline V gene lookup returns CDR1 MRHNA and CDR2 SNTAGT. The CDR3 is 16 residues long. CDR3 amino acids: CAIPRDRGHSNQPQHF. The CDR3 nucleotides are TGTGCCATCCCCAGGGACAGGGGACATAGCAATCAGCCCCAGCATTTT.

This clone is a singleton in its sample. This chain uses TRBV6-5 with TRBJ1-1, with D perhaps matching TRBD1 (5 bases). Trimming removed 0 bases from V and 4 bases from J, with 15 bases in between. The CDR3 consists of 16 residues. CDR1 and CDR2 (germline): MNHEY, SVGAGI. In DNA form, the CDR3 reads TGTGCCAGCAGTTACTCGAGTACGGGGGTAAGCACTGAAGCTTTCTTT. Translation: CASSYSSTGVSTEAFF.

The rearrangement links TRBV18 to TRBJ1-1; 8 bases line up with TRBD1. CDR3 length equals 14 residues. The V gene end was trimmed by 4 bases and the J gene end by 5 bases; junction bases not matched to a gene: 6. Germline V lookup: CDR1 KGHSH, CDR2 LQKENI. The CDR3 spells CASSLGQGGTEAFF. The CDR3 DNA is TGTGCCAGCTCACTAGGACAGGGCGGGACTGAAGCTTTCTTT.

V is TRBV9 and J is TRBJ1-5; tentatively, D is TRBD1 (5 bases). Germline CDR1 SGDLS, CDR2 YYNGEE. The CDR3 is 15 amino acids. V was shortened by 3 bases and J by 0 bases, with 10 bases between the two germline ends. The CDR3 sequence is CASSEGQYSNQPQHF. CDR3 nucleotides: TGTGCCAGCAGCGAGGGGCAATATAGCAATCAGCCCCAGCATTTT.

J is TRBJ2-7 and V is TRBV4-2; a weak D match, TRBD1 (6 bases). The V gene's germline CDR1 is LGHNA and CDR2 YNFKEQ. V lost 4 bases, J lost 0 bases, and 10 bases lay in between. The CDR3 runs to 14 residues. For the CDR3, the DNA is TGTGCCAGCAGCCCCGGGACACTCTCCTACGAGCAGTACTTC. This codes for CASSPGTLSYEQYF.

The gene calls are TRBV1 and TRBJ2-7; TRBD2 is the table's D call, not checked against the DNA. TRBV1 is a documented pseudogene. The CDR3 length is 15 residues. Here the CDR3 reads CTSNLTSKSSYEQYF. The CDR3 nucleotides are TGCACCAGCAACCTGACTAGCAAGAGCTCCTACGAGCAGTACTTC.

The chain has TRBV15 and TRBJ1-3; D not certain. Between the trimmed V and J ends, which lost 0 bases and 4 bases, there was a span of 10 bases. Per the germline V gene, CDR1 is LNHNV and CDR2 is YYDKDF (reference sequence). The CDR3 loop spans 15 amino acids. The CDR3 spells CATSRDWRVGNTIYF. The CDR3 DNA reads TGTGCCACCAGCAGAGATTGGAGAGTCGGAAACACCATATATTTT. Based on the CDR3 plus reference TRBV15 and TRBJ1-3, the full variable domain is DAMVIQNPRYQVTQFGKPVTLSCSQTLNHNVMYWYQQKSSQAPKLLFHYYDKDFNNEADTPDNFQSRRPNTSFCFLDIRSPGLGDTAMYLCATSRDWRVGNTIYFGEGSWLTVV.

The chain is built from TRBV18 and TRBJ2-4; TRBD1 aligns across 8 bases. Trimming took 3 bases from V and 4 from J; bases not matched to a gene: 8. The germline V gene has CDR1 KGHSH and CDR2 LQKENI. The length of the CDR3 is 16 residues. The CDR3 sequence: CASSPMPGGAKNIQYF. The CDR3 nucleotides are TGTGCCAGCTCACCCATGCCAGGGGGCGCAAAAAACATTCAGTACTTC.

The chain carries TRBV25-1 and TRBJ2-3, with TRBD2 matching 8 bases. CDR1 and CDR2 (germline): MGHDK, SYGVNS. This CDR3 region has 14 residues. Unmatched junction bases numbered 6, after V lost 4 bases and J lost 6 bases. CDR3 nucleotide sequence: TGTGCCAGCAGTGTCAACGGGGGGGATGATACGCAGTATTTT. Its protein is CASSVNGGDDTQYF.

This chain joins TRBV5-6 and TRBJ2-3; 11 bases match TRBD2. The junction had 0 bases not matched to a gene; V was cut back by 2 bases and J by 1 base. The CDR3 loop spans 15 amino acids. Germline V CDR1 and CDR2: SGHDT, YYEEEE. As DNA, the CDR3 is TGTGCCAGCAGCTTACTAGCGGGGGGCACAGATACGCAGTATTTT. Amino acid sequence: CASSLLAGGTDTQYF.

The CDR3: CASSPLQLRGSGPQHF. In nucleotides, the CDR3 is TGTGCCAGCAGTCCACTCCAGTTAAGGGGGTCGGGGCCCCAGCATTTT. The chain links TRBV7-9 to TRBJ1-5, with TRBD1 as a possible D gene (6 bases). Trimming cost V 6 bases and J 9 bases, with 24 bases left between them. This CDR3 spans 16 amino acids. The germline V gene has CDR1 SEHNR and CDR2 FQNEAQ (reference sequence).

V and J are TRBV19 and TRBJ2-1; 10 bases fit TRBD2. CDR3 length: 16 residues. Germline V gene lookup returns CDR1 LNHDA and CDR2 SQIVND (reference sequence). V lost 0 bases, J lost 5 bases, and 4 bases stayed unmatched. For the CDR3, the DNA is TGTGCCAGTAGTATAGATCGAGCGGGGGGGAACAATGAGCAGTTCTTC. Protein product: CASSIDRAGGNNEQFF.

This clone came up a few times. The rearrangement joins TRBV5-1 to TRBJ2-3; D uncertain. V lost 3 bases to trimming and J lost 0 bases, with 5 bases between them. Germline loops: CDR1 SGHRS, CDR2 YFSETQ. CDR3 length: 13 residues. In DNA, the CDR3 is TGCGCCAGCAGCTCCTCTAGCACAGATACGCAGTATTTT. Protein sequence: CASSSSSTDTQYF.

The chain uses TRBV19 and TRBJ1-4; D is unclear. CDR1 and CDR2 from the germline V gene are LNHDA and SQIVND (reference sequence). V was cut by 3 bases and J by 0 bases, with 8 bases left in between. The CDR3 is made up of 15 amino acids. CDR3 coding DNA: TGTGCCAGTAGTATTGCGGTTGCAACTAATGAAAAACTGTTTTTT. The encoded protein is CASSIAVATNEKLFF.

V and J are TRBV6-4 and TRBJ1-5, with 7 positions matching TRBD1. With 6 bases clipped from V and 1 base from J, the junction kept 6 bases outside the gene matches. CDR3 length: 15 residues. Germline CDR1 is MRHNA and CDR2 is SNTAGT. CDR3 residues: CASREGALSNQPQHF. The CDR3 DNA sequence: TGTGCCAGCAGGGAGGGGGCTTTGAGCAATCAGCCCCAGCATTTT.

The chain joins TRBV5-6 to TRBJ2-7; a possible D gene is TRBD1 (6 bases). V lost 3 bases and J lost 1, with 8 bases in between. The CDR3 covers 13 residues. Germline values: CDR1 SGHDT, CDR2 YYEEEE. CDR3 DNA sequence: TGTGCCAGCAGCTCTGGACAGTCCTACGAGCAGTACTTC. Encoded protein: CASSSGQSYEQYF.

The CDR3 nucleotides are TGTGCCAGCAGTCCCTCCGGGGTCAGCAATCAGCCCCAGCATTTT. This codes for CASSPSGVSNQPQHF. The V gene is TRBV6-1, the J gene TRBJ1-5; D ambiguous. Germline CDR1 and CDR2: MNHNS and SASEGT. Trimming stripped 5 bases from V and 1 base from J, with 12 bases between. This CDR3 region has 15 residues.